This T cell receptor (beta chain) is drawn from a study of blood T cell repertoires in COVID-19. This table comes from immunoSEQ multiplex PCR, and its TCRdb copy is limited to in-frame clones, with some not included. The repertoire has 300,000 to 400,000 clones, 65% to 90% of them found once; the top ten carry 7.2%. The CDR3 sequence is 17 residues long. The germline CDR1 and CDR2 sequences are LGHDT and YNNKEL (reference sequence). V shed 2 bases, J shed 7 bases, and the junction held 9 bases outside the gene matches. V is TRBV3-1 (or the pseudogene TRBV3-2) and J is TRBJ1-6; 9 bases align to TRBD1. This TCR came from a human donor in a cohort sampled during active COVID-19. Sample: peripheral blood. This CDR3 is CASSQFAEGTGNSPLHF. The CDR3 nucleotides read TGTGCCAGCAGCCAATTCGCAGAGGGGACAGGGAATTCACCCCTCCACTTT.